This T cell receptor (beta chain) was documented in a study of cytomegalovirus exposure and HLA in healthy donors. Repertoires were generated with immunoSEQ multiplex PCR, while TCRdb's copy carries only in-frame clones and drops some. The sample shows around 120,000 clones, roughly 90% of them seen only once. The sequence derives from a woman under 30 in good health and CMV-seronegative. Material for sequencing was PBMCs.

CDR3 loop: CASSTGTSTGELFF. For the CDR3, the DNA is TGTGCCAGCTCCACCGGGACATCCACCGGGGAGCTGTTTTTT. The J gene is TRBJ2-2, the V gene TRBV2, with a possible D match to TRBD1 (6 bases). This CDR3 contains 14 residues. Trimming shortened V by 8 bases and J by 4 bases, and 14 bases separated the two germline ends. CDR1 and CDR2 from the germline V gene are SNHLY and FYNNEI.